Listed below are T cell receptor beta chains from one sample, sequenced in a study of human T cells and chemical hapten exposure. TCRdb itself ran the RACE reads through MiXCR, one entry per CDR3 protein. The table shows around 120,000 distinct CDR3 sequences, with about 13% occurring only once. The sample was whole blood, taken in connection with sensitization to the hapten diphenylcyclopropenone (DPC). The receptors come from a woman in her late teens or twenties with alopecia areata. Some clones in this sample may be carry-over from other donors' samples. CDR3s include the opening cysteine and the closing phenylalanine or tryptophan. The D gene is left open where the match is weak. Clone size is not always given. Where it is, it says once, few, many or a class for expanded clones.

size	J	D	V	CDR3	DNA
.	TRBJ2-7	TRBD1	TRBV20-1	CSARDLSTGVSEQYF	TGCAGTGCTAGAGATCTTTCGACAGGGGTCTCCGAGCAGTACTTC
.	TRBJ2-2	TRBD1	TRBV18	CASSPAPGGATGELFF	TGTGCCAGCTCACCTGCCCCAGGGGGCGCGACCGGGGAGCTGTTTTTT
.	TRBJ1-1	.	TRBV10-3	CAIGGNTEAFF	TGTGCCATCGGGGGAAACACTGAAGCTTTCTTT
many	TRBJ1-2	TRBD1	TRBV18	CASSPDRGLGGYTF	TGTGCCAGCTCACCGGACAGGGGGCTTGGTGGCTACACCTTC
many	TRBJ2-6	.	TRBV29-1	CSVGTGYAGANVLTF	TGCAGCGTTGGAACAGGCTACGCTGGGGCCAACGTCCTGACTTTC
many	TRBJ2-7	.	TRBV10-2	CASSESQGFGQYF	TGCGCCAGCAGTGAGTCGCAAGGGTTTGGGCAGTACTTC
.	TRBJ2-3	TRBD2	TRBV20-1	CSGLTSGGADTQYF	TGCAGTGGCCTAACTAGCGGGGGAGCAGATACGCAGTATTTT
.	TRBJ1-1	.	TRBV20-1	CSAAIRDTEAFF	TGCAGTGCTGCGATTAGGGACACTGAAGCTTTCTTT
few	TRBJ2-5	.	TRBV25-1	CASSEGARTQYF	TGTGCCAGCAGTGAGGGAGCCCGCACCCAGTACTTC
many	TRBJ1-1	.	TRBV13	CASSLDRENTEAFF	TGTGCCAGCAGCTTAGACAGGGAGAACACTGAAGCTTTCTTT
few	TRBJ1-6	.	TRBV30	CAWRESLGPLHF	TGTGCCTGGAGGGAGAGCCTTGGGCCCCTCCACTTT
.	TRBJ1-2	.	TRBV4-2	CASSQGLERDYGYTF	TGTGCCAGCAGCCAAGGCTTAGAGAGGGACTATGGCTACACCTTC
.	TRBJ1-1	.	TRBV7-2	CAAETRNTEAFF	TGTGCCGCAGAAACCAGGAACACTGAAGCTTTCTTT
.	TRBJ1-1	.	TRBV7-6	CASSSGLGENTEAFF	TGTGCCAGCAGTTCCGGATTGGGGGAGAACACTGAAGCTTTCTTT
.	TRBJ1-6	.	TRBV28	CASSIYGQGNSPLHF	TGTGCCAGCAGTATCTATGGGCAGGGGAATTCACCCCTCCACTTT
few	TRBJ2-5	.	TRBV29-1	CSPQTPETQYF	TGCAGCCCCCAAACCCCAGAGACCCAGTACTTC
few	TRBJ2-3	.	TRBV20-1	CSAMIRENTDTQYF	TGCAGTGCTATGATTAGGGAGAACACAGATACGCAGTATTTT
few	TRBJ1-1	.	TRBV21-1	CASNGEHRDAVMNTEAFF	TGTGCCAGCAACGGAGAACACCGGGACGCTGTTATGAACACTGAAGCTTTCTTT
.	TRBJ2-1	TRBD2	TRBV18	CASSTPQLAGGNEQFF	TGTGCCAGCTCAACACCTCAACTGGCGGGGGGAAATGAGCAGTTCTTC
.	TRBJ2-1	.	TRBV20-1	CSARDLGDEQFF	TGCAGTGCTAGAGATCTTGGCGATGAGCAGTTCTTC
.	TRBJ1-1	.	TRBV11-2	CASSFERDQGLEAFF	TGTGCCAGCAGCTTTGAGAGGGACCAAGGACTTGAAGCTTTCTTT
.	TRBJ2-3	.	TRBV20-1	CSARRGRTDTQYF	TGCAGTGCTAGACGGGGGAGGACAGATACGCAGTATTTT
.	TRBJ2-5	.	TRBV12-3/TRBV12-4	CASSPTVMETQYF	TGTGCCAGCAGCCCCACAGTAATGGAGACCCAGTACTTC
many	TRBJ1-1	.	TRBV12-3/TRBV12-4	CASSLVDGTEAFF	TGTGCCAGCAGTTTAGTTGATGGGACTGAAGCTTTCTTT
many	TRBJ2-1	TRBD2	TRBV9	CASSARAGGSYNEQFF	TGTGCCAGCAGCGCCCGAGCGGGGGGCTCCTACAATGAGCAGTTCTTC
.	TRBJ2-3	.	TRBV12-3/TRBV12-4	CASSLSGTDTQYF	TGTGCCAGCAGTTTGTCCGGGACAGATACGCAGTATTTT
.	TRBJ2-2	.	TRBV5-4	CASSPPGENTGELFF	TGTGCCAGCAGCCCCCCGGGGGAGAACACCGGGGAGCTGTTTTTT
once	TRBJ2-1	.	TRBV11-3	CASSLGSSNEQSF	TGTGCCAGCAGCTTAGGGAGCAGCAATGAGCAGTCCTTC
few	TRBJ2-1	.	TRBV12-5	CASGLFLAGYGEQFF	TGTGCTAGTGGTTTGTTCTTGGCAGGGTACGGTGAGCAGTTCTTC
.	TRBJ2-5	.	TRBV6-1	CASSEAPRGQETQYF	TGTGCCAGCAGTGAAGCTCCACGGGGACAAGAGACCCAGTACTTC
.	TRBJ2-1	TRBD2	TRBV3-1	CASSPRRGAWNEQFF	TGTGCCAGCAGCCCCCGGCGGGGGGCATGGAATGAGCAGTTCTTC
few	TRBJ2-2	TRBD1	TRBV27	CASSSKSGQEPRRNTGELFF	TGTGCCAGCAGTTCGAAGTCGGGACAGGAGCCCCGCAGGAACACCGGGGAGCTGTTTTTT
few	TRBJ2-2	.	TRBV11-2	CASRQLTGELFF	TGTGCCAGCAGACAGCTAACCGGGGAGCTGTTTTTT
.	TRBJ1-6	TRBD1	TRBV3-1	CASSQMDRAVKFSPLHF	TGTGCCAGCAGCCAAATGGACAGGGCGGTAAAATTTTCACCCCTCCACTTT
.	TRBJ1-2	.	TRBV29-1	CSVVTGNYGYTF	TGCAGCGTTGTCACAGGGAACTATGGCTACACCTTC
few	TRBJ2-7	.	TRBV7-8	CASSLAFEQYF	TGTGCCAGCAGCCTCGCTTTTGAGCAGTACTTC
few	TRBJ2-5	TRBD2	TRBV9	CASSASSGLQETQYF	TGTGCCAGCAGCGCGTCTAGCGGACTTCAAGAGACCCAGTACTTC
.	TRBJ2-3	TRBD2	TRBV20-1	CSALRLAGVSDTQYF	TGCAGTGCTCTCCGACTAGCGGGGGTGTCAGATACGCAGTATTTT